This entry features one T cell receptor (beta chain) sequence. The data originate from a study of blood T cell repertoires in COVID-19. Study-wide background: The analysed material was cDNA or gDNA that came from T cells, B-cell-depleted T cells, or PBMCs.

Some clones are missing from TCRdb's copy, which holds only in-frame ones; the method was immunoSEQ multiplex PCR. The sample lists hundreds of thousands of clones, around nine tenths seen once, with 10% to 12% in the top ten. The CDR3 length is 15 residues. V was cut by 0 bases and J by 0 bases, with 7 bases left in between. Germline loops: CDR1 SEHNR, CDR2 FQNEAQ (reference sequence). Seattle's cohort entered during active infection and was followed longitudinally. The sequencing sample was made of peripheral blood. The rearrangement joins TRBV7-9 to TRBJ2-3, with D perhaps matching TRBD2 (5 bases). This receptor was taken from a woman younger than 45 with COVID-19, enrolled during active disease. CDR3 DNA: TGTGCCAGCAGCTTAGCGCGGACTAGCACAGATACGCAGTATTTT. Protein sequence: CASSLARTSTDTQYF.